This is a list of T cell receptor beta chains from one sample in a study of cytomegalovirus exposure and HLA in healthy donors. Sequencing was performed with immunoSEQ multiplex PCR; in TCRdb, only in-frame clones are kept and a portion is missing. The repertoire holds 200,000 to 250,000 clones, with 85% to 90% as singletons. The sequenced sample consisted of PBMCs. The receptors stem from a woman aged 18-29 years in good health and CMV-seronegative. Both conserved end residues are part of each CDR3. A D gene is named only where the DNA matches it firmly. Some rows have no size entry. The others give once, few or many, or a class for an expanded clone.

once,TRBJ2-2,TRBV27,TRBD1,CASSRMTGKATGELFF,TGTGCCAGCAGTCGAATGACAGGGAAGGCCACCGGGGAGCTGTTTTTT
.,TRBJ1-3,TRBV4-1,TRBD1,CASSQEVGDRAGNAIYF,TGCGCCAGCAGCCAAGAAGTGGGGGACAGGGCTGGAAACGCCATATATTTT
.,TRBJ1-4,TRBV9,.,CASNLGGTNEKLFF,TGTGCCAGCAACCTAGGGGGAACTAATGAAAAACTGTTTTTT
.,TRBJ2-5,TRBV4-3,.,CASSQDTEETQYF,TGCGCCAGCAGCCAAGATACTGAGGAGACCCAGTACTTC
.,TRBJ2-7,TRBV7-9,.,CSSRTDKRGSSKRYEQYF,TGTTCCAGCAGGACGGATAAAAGGGGCAGTTCGAAACGCTACGAGCAGTACTTC
.,TRBJ1-2,TRBV6-6,.,CASTQGQYRNYYGYTF,TGTGCCAGCACCCAAGGACAGTACAGGAACTACTATGGCTACACCTTC
.,TRBJ2-7,TRBV4-1,TRBD2,CASSQDGTSGVLQYF,TGCGCCAGCAGCCAGGATGGGACTAGCGGGGTTTTGCAGTACTTC
.,TRBJ2-1,TRBV11-2,TRBD2,CASSLGGTRYNEQFF,TGTGCCAGCAGCCTAGGAGGGACTAGATACAATGAGCAGTTCTTC
.,TRBJ2-1,TRBV7-6,TRBD2,CASSPGTSGSGEQFF,TGTGCCAGCAGCCCCGGGACTAGCGGGAGTGGGGAGCAGTTCTTC
.,TRBJ2-5,TRBV5-1,.,CASSLEPGTDARQETQYF,TGCGCCAGCAGCTTGGAGCCGGGGACTGATGCGCGCCAAGAGACCCAGTACTTC
.,TRBJ1-4,TRBV4-1,.,CASSQATGTTNEKLFF,TGCGCCAGCAGCCAAGCAACAGGGACGACTAATGAAAAACTGTTTTTT
few,TRBJ2-7,TRBV29-1,.,CSVELPGGQPYEQYF,TGCAGCGTTGAACTTCCCGGGGGTCAACCCTACGAGCAGTACTTC
.,TRBJ2-3,TRBV4-2,.,CASSQENAGKTTDTQYF,TGTGCCAGCAGCCAAGAGAACGCGGGGAAGACCACAGATACGCAGTATTTT
.,TRBJ2-1,TRBV13,.,CASSSPRVLGDNEQFF,TGTGCCAGCAGCTCGCCCCGTGTTCTAGGGGACAATGAGCAGTTCTTC
.,TRBJ1-3,TRBV29-1,.,CSVEARRDIAGNTIYF,TGCAGCGTTGAGGCCAGACGGGACATAGCTGGAAACACCATATATTTT
.,TRBJ2-3,TRBV7-3,.,CASSLLVLSQITDTQYF,TGTGCCAGCAGCTTATTAGTCCTCTCTCAAATAACAGATACGCAGTATTTT
.,TRBJ2-2,TRBV2,TRBD1,CASGRTGPGTGELFF,TGTGCCAGCGGAAGGACAGGCCCGGGGACCGGGGAGCTGTTTTTT
.,TRBJ1-5,TRBV6-5,.,CASSYSNRPNQPQHF,TGTGCCAGCAGTTACTCGAACAGACCCAATCAGCCCCAGCATTTT
.,TRBJ2-7,TRBV11-2,TRBD1,CASSIRDRGYEQYF,TGTGCCAGCAGCATAAGGGACAGGGGCTACGAGCAGTACTTC
.,TRBJ1-2,TRBV7-2,.,CASSLVGGFYGYTF,TGTGCCAGCAGCTTAGTTGGAGGATTCTATGGCTACACCTTC
.,TRBJ2-7,TRBV7-3,TRBD2,CASSLRPAGYYEQYF,TGTGCCAGCAGCTTACGGCCAGCGGGATATTACGAGCAGTACTTC
once,TRBJ2-1,TRBV9,TRBD2,CASSPQKREGGNEQFF,TGTGCCAGCAGCCCCCAAAAGCGGGAGGGCGGGAATGAGCAGTTCTTC
.,TRBJ1-5,TRBV19,TRBD1,CASSILSTGGYQPQHF,TGTGCCAGTAGTATTCTAAGCACAGGGGGCTATCAGCCCCAGCATTTT